Below are 19 T cell receptor beta chains sequenced from a single sample in a study of T cell responses to AZD1222 COVID-19 vaccine. Some clones are missing from TCRdb's copy, which holds only in-frame ones; the method was immunoSEQ multiplex PCR. The repertoire holds roughly 120,000 clones, with roughly nine tenths as singletons. The sample in question was peripheral blood, obtained on day 0 of AZD1222 vaccination. These TCRs come from an adult in good health.

The genes are TRBV4-1 and TRBJ2-5; 11 positions match TRBD2. This CDR3 region has 17 residues. Germline V gene lookup returns CDR1 MGHRA and CDR2 YSYEKL. V lost 0 bases, J lost 3 bases, and 6 bases stayed unmatched. CDR3: CASSQDMASGGKETQYF. DNA for the CDR3: TGCGCCAGCAGCCAAGATATGGCTAGCGGGGGGAAAGAGACCCAGTACTTC.

The chain couples TRBV4-1 to TRBJ2-1; 9 positions match TRBD2. The junction had 14 bases not matched to a gene; V was cut back by 2 bases and J by 0 bases. CDR1 and CDR2 from the germline V gene are MGHRA and YSYEKL. The CDR3 is 20 amino acids. The DNA of the CDR3 is TGCGCCAGCAGCCAAATAGGGCTAGCGGGAAAAAAAAGCTCCTACAATGAGCAGTTCTTC. Amino acid sequence: CASSQIGLAGKKSSYNEQFF.

This clone was observed a few times. This chain connects TRBV29-1 to TRBJ1-1, with TRBD1 matching over 8 bases. This CDR3 contains 11 residues. Trimming cost V 6 bases and J 5 bases; bases outside gene matches: 2. Germline V lookup: CDR1 SQVTM, CDR2 ANQGSEA. CDR3 nucleotides: TGCAGCGTCGACAGGGGAACTGAAGCTTTCTTT. This encodes CSVDRGTEAFF.

V gene TRBV20-1 combines with J gene TRBJ1-4; 8 nucleotides line up with TRBD1. Trimming cost V 3 bases and J 0 bases; bases outside gene matches: 9. The CDR3 spans 17 residues. The germline V gene has CDR1 DFQATT and CDR2 SNEGSKA (reference sequence). The CDR3 DNA sequence: TGCAGTGCTAGTAAGGGACAGGCCAGGGCAACTAATGAAAAACTGTTTTTT. It translates to CSASKGQARATNEKLFF.

Points on this clone: Other nucleotide sequences in the sample specify the same CDR3. The rearrangement uses TRBV24-1 and TRBJ2-3; 12 nucleotides match TRBD2. V shed 3 bases and J 3 bases; nucleotides not matched to a gene: 3. Per the germline V gene, CDR1 is KGHDR and CDR2 is SFDVKD. The CDR3 has 16 amino acids. The CDR3 region is CATSDPGTSGTDTQYF. DNA for the CDR3: TGTGCCACCAGTGATCCCGGGACTAGCGGGACAGATACGCAGTATTTT.

The J gene is TRBJ1-2, the V gene TRBV7-9; tentatively, D is TRBD1 (6 bases). V lost 5 bases and J lost 8, with 18 bases in between. The germline V gene has CDR1 SEHNR and CDR2 FQNEAQ (reference sequence). The CDR3 spans 14 residues. CDR3 nucleotide sequence: TGTGCCAGCAGCCCTTCGACAGGATATTTGGGCTACACCTTC. This gives the protein CASSPSTGYLGYTF.

This sequence joins TRBV28 and TRBJ1-1, with D unclear. The germline V and J ends were trimmed by 5 bases and 2 bases, with 15 bases remaining between them. Germline V CDR1 and CDR2: MDHEN, SYDVKM. The CDR3 is 15 residues long. The CDR3, as DNA: TGTGCCAGCAGTCAGAGAAAGGACGGCAACACTGAAGCTTTCTTT. It is translated as CASSQRKDGNTEAFF. Variable domain in full (rest from reference TRBV28 and TRBJ1-1): DVKVTQSSRYLVKRTGEKVFLECVQDMDHENMFWYRQDPGLGLRLIYFSYDVKMKEKGDIPEGYSVSREKKERFSLILESASTNQTSMYLCASSQRKDGNTEAFFGQGTRLTVV.

This chain joins TRBV6-6 and TRBJ2-5; TRBD1 or TRBD2 may be the D gene (5 bases each). V was pared by 5 bases and J by 0 bases, with 19 bases between. Germline V CDR1 and CDR2: MNHNY, SVGAGI (reference sequence). The CDR3 is 17 amino acids. CDR3 DNA: TGTGCCAGCAGTCCCGGGAAAGCCAGGGAGTACCAAGAGACCCAGTACTTC. Amino acid sequence: CASSPGKAREYQETQYF.

V is TRBV9 and J is TRBJ2-1, with 9 bases identical to TRBD2. V shed 0 bases and J 0 bases; nucleotides not matched to a gene: 10. The CDR3 is made up of 19 amino acids. The germline gives CDR1 SGDLS, CDR2 YYNGEE. CDR3 in DNA: TGTGCCAGCAGCGTAGGGGCGATGCTAGCGGGACGCTCCTACAATGAGCAGTTCTTC. Encoded protein: CASSVGAMLAGRSYNEQFF.

This chain links TRBV18 with TRBJ1-2; D perhaps matches TRBD1 (5 bases). V dropped 1 base and J dropped 2 bases, with 14 bases sitting between them. Germline V lookup: CDR1 KGHSH, CDR2 LQKENI. The CDR3 contains 16 residues. The CDR3 region has the DNA TGTGCCAGCTCACCACGTTCGGGGCCGTCGAACTATGGCTACACCTTC. This gives the protein CASSPRSGPSNYGYTF.

The table lists this clone with a count of one. The chain is built from TRBV11-1 and TRBJ2-2; tentatively, D is TRBD1 or TRBD2 (5 bases each). The germline V gene has CDR1 SGHAT and CDR2 FQDESV (reference sequence). Trimming took 10 bases from V and 0 from J, leaving 15 bases between them. This CDR3 region has 15 residues. In nucleotides, the CDR3 is TGTGCCACTCGGCAGAGGGGCCCGAACACCGGGGAGCTGTTTTTT. Amino acids: CATRQRGPNTGELFF.

The V and J genes are TRBV7-8 and TRBJ1-5, with D possibly TRBD1 on 6 matching bases. Per the germline V gene, CDR1 is SGHVS and CDR2 is FQNEAQ. The V end lost 5 bases, the J end lost 3 bases, and 17 bases lay between the germline ends. The CDR3 has 16 amino acids. The CDR3: CASSAYRVPLNQPQHF. The CDR3 DNA sequence: TGTGCCAGCAGCGCCTACAGGGTTCCCCTCAATCAGCCCCAGCATTTT. Variable domain in full (rest from reference TRBV7-8 and TRBJ1-5): GAGVSQSPRYKVAKRGQDVALRCDPISGHVSLFWYQQALGQGPEFLTYFQNEAQLDKSGLPSDRFFAERPEGSVSTLKIQRTQQEDSAVYLCASSAYRVPLNQPQHFGDGTRLSIL.

J is TRBJ1-5 and V is TRBV5-6; possibly TRBD1 for D (6 bases). The CDR3 extends over 13 amino acids. From germline, CDR1 is SGHDT and CDR2 YYEEEE. The V gene lost 3 bases and the J gene lost 6 bases, with 10 bases spanning the gap. CDR3 sequence: CASSSWGAQPQHF. The CDR3 DNA follows: TGTGCCAGCAGCTCCTGGGGGGCTCAGCCCCAGCATTTT. Combining the CDR3 with reference TRBV5-6 and TRBJ1-5 gives the whole variable domain DAGVTQSPTHLIKTRGQQVTLRCSPKSGHDTVSWYQQALGQGPQFIFQYYEEEERQRGNFPDRFSGHQFPNYSSELNVNALLLGDSALYLCASSSWGAQPQHFGDGTRLSIL.

V is TRBV19 and J is TRBJ1-3; unclear D gene. V was clipped by 5 bases and J by 4 bases, with 9 bases between them. This CDR3 contains 13 residues. Germline assignment: CDR1 LNHDA and CDR2 SQIVND (reference sequence). CDR3: CASSFVGGNTIYF. The CDR3 DNA reads as TGTGCCAGTAGTTTTGTCGGGGGAAACACCATATATTTT.

This chain uses TRBV6-6 with TRBJ2-5, with 10 bases matching TRBD1. V dropped 11 bases and J dropped 2; count of bases not matched to a gene: 11. The CDR3 spans 15 residues. Germline V CDR1 and CDR2: MNHNY, SVGAGI (reference sequence). In DNA, the CDR3 is TGTGCCCGATCGGACAGGGGGAGGGAACAAGAGACCCAGTACTTC. Its protein product is CARSDRGREQETQYF.

V gene TRBV19 combines with J gene TRBJ2-1; the match to TRBD2 covers 7 bases. The germline V gene has CDR1 LNHDA and CDR2 SQIVND (reference sequence). With 8 bases clipped from V and 1 base from J, the junction kept 11 bases outside the gene matches. The CDR3 covers 16 residues. The DNA for the CDR3 is TGTGCCAGTCTCGAACAGTGGGGGGGGTCCTACAATGAGCAGTTCTTC. The encoded protein is CASLEQWGGSYNEQFF. The whole variable domain, filled in from reference TRBV19 and TRBJ2-1, reads DGGITQSPKYLFRKEGQNVTLSCEQNLNHDAMYWYRQDPGQGLRLIYYSQIVNDFQKGDIAEGYSVSREKKESFPLTVTSAQKNPTAFYLCASLEQWGGSYNEQFFGPGTRLTVL.

V gene TRBV11-2 combines with J gene TRBJ2-3; D is perhaps TRBD2 (7 bases). In germline, CDR1 is SGHAT, CDR2 FQNNGV. Trimming removed 0 bases at V and 7 bases at J, with 14 bases between. The CDR3 has 15 residues. CDR3 residues: CASSLDGGPLNTQYF. As DNA, the CDR3 is TGTGCCAGCAGCTTAGACGGGGGGCCCCTTAATACGCAGTATTTT.

This chain links TRBV12-5 with TRBJ2-7; D is possibly TRBD2 (6 bases). The CDR3 contains 16 residues. V was clipped by 1 base and J by 0 bases, with 13 bases between them. Germline V gives CDR1 LGHNT, CDR2 FRNRAP. The CDR3 DNA reads as TGTGCTAGTGGTTTGGGGGACTTCCGACTCTCCTACGAGCAGTACTTC. The encoded protein is CASGLGDFRLSYEQYF.

This rearrangement joins TRBV2 to TRBJ1-5; TRBD1 matches 7 bases. Germline CDR1 reads SNHLY; CDR2 reads FYNNEI. With V trimmed by 5 bases and J by 4 bases, 5 bases remained unmatched. The CDR3 runs 14 residues. CDR3 sequence reads: CASSLGQYNQPQHF. The CDR3 DNA is TGTGCCAGCAGTCTGGGACAGTATAATCAGCCCCAGCATTTT.